Detailed here is one TCR beta chain. The antigen is not known. The data originate from a study of blood T cells in healthy people across ages. Whole-study results and caveats: With age, beta diversity per million T cells declined roughly linearly, significantly by 30 to 50.

A second PCR of 7 to 11 cycles used a sample-barcoded 5' primer and a J-beta primer mix. TCRdb ran MiXCR on the 5' RACE reads and lists one entry per CDR3 protein. The table shows around 850,000 distinct CDR3 sequences, with around 36% occurring only once. Every donor gave 8 to 10 milliliters of peripheral blood. Researchers report isolating at least 7 million PBMCs per sample. In germline, CDR1 is SEHNR, CDR2 FQNEAQ (reference sequence). V shed 2 bases and J shed 6 bases, with 13 bases lying between them. The CDR3 is made up of 14 amino acids. The chain has TRBV7-9 and TRBJ1-2, with D hard to call. This clonotype was sampled from a man between 18 and 35 years old in good health. The sequenced sample consisted of blood. This CDR3 is CASSLIGESNGYTF. The CDR3 bases are TGTGCCAGCAGCTTAATTGGGGAGAGCAATGGCTACACCTTC.